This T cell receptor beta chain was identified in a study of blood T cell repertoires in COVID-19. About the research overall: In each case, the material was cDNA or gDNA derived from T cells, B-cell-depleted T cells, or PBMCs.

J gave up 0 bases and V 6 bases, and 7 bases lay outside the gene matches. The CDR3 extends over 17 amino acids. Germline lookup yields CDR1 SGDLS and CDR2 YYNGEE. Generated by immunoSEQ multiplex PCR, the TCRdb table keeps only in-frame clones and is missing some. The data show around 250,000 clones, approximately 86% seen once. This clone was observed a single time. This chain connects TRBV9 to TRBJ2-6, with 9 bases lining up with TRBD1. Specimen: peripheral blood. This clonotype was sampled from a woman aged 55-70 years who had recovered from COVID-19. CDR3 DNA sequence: TGTGCCAGCACCCAGTGGGGACAGGGCTCTGGGGCCAACGTCCTGACTTTC. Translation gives CASTQWGQGSGANVLTF.